The clone carrying this T cell receptor beta chain came up a few times. What it binds is not known. These data come from a study of beta chain features in type 1 diabetes. Study outcomes and limitations: Moderate yet significant TCRB CDR3 shortening was seen in Type 1 diabetes patients in all four CD4+ subsets.

Naive, central memory, regulatory and stem cell-like memory cells within the CD4+ compartment were sorted using CD45RO/CCR7/CD25/CD127/CD95/CD27. Every isolated RNA sample was fully reverse transcribed, so sequencing captured expressed TCRB transcripts. Profiling relied on immunoSEQ multiplex PCR, and the TCRdb table lists in-frame clones only, not all of them. The sample has approximately 330,000 clones, approximately 11% seen once. Per the germline V gene, CDR1 is SGHNT and CDR2 is YYREEE (reference sequence). This CDR3 contains 16 residues. V trimming: 0 bases; J trimming: 4 bases; junction bases outside the gene matches: 6.

The sequence was collected from a woman in her twenties or thirties in good health. The chain joins TRBV5-4 to TRBJ2-3; TRBD2 matches 9 bases. Material: naive CD4+ T cells from blood. The CDR3 is CASSLAPSGMSDTQYF. The CDR3 DNA reads as TGTGCCAGCAGCTTGGCCCCTAGCGGGATGTCAGATACGCAGTATTTT. The full variable domain, in which reference TRBV5-4 and TRBJ2-3 provide the parts outside the CDR3, is ETGVTQSPTHLIKTRGQQVTLRCSSQSGHNTVSWYQQALGQGPQFIFQYYREEENGRGNFPPRFSGLQFPNYSSELNVNALELDDSALYLCASSLAPSGMSDTQYFGPGTRLTVL.